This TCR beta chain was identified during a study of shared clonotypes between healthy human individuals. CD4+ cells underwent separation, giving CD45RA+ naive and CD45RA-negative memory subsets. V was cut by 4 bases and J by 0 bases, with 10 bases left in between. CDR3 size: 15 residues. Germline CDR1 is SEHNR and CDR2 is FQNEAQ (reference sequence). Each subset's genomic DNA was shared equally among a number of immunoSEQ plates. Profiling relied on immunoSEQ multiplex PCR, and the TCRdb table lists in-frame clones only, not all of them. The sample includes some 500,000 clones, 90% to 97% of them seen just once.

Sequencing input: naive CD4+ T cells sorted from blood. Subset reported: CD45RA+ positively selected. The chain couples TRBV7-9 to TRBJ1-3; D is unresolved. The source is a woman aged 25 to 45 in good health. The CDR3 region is CASSSPRRSGNTIYF. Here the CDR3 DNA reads TGTGCCAGCAGCTCCCCCCGCCGCTCTGGAAACACCATATATTTT.